The TCR beta chain under discussion was sequenced for a study of yellow fever vaccine responses in identical twins. One entry per CDR3 protein, called by TCRdb with MiXCR from the RT-PCR reads. The repertoire holds some 1,800 distinct CDR3 sequences, with about four fifths as singletons. Trimming took off 5 bases at V and 1 base at J, with 14 bases between the two ends. Germline CDR1 DFQATT, CDR2 SNEGSKA (reference sequence). The CDR3 consists of 14 residues. Study-level points and caveats: Twin vaccine T cell responses reportedly seemed partly convergent, partly personalized.

About this clonotype: Its antigen is not identified.

This sequence was found in a female donor who received the yellow fever vaccine. The chain has TRBV20-1 and TRBJ2-5; no firm D call. The specimen comprised T cells from blood (PBMCs), unsorted or a sorted subset (not recorded which), sampled before or after yellow fever vaccination (not recorded which). CDR3 loop: CSALRLSSQETQYF. CDR3 sequence (DNA): TGCAGTGCTCTCAGACTTAGTTCCCAAGAGACCCAGTACTTC.